The entry below gives a single T cell receptor beta chain sequence along with its context. The junction departs from germline at one end; a sequencing error may be responsible. Treatment defined: around 19 received Ad26.COV2.S at low or high dose, single or two shots; 5 received placebo; per-sample allocation not given. On day 63 after the first injection, vaccine and placebo recipients gave samples. The assay was immunoSEQ multiplex PCR, and TCRdb's table has in-frame clones only and misses some. Of some 340,000 clones listed, 70% to 90% are singletons. The data stem from a study of Ad26.COV2.S vaccination and SARS-CoV-2 variants. Source: peripheral blood, taken in a trial of Ad26.COV2.S vaccine versus placebo. The origin of this receptor is a person between 18 and 65 years old who received the Ad26.COV2.S COVID-19 vaccine or a placebo.

The CDR3 reads CASSEARRDTGNF. The CDR3 DNA reads as TGTGCCAGCAGTGAAGCGCGTAGGGACACAGGGAATTTT. This rearrangement joins TRBV6-1 to TRBJ1-1; maybe TRBD1 (6 bases). Germline V gives CDR1 MNHNS, CDR2 SASEGT. There are 13 residues in the CDR3.